This TCR beta chain was obtained from a study of shared clonotypes between healthy human individuals. Method: immunoSEQ multiplex PCR; TCRdb's copy keeps in-frame clones and lacks some. The table has roughly 320,000 clones, roughly 84% seen once. Trimming cost V 4 bases and J 5 bases; bases outside gene matches: 13. Per germline, CDR1 SGHDT and CDR2 YYEEEE. The CDR3 sequence is 16 residues long. The chain has TRBV5-6 and TRBJ1-1; TRBD1 agrees at 8 bases. The sample consisted of memory CD8+ T cells sorted from blood. Subset here: CD45RO+ cells pooled with CCR7-negative TemRA cells. This clonotype was sampled from a man younger than 35 in good health. The CDR3 loop reads CASSPYRTGFLTEAFF. The CDR3 DNA follows: TGTGCCAGCAGCCCTTATCGGACAGGGTTTCTAACTGAAGCTTTCTTT.